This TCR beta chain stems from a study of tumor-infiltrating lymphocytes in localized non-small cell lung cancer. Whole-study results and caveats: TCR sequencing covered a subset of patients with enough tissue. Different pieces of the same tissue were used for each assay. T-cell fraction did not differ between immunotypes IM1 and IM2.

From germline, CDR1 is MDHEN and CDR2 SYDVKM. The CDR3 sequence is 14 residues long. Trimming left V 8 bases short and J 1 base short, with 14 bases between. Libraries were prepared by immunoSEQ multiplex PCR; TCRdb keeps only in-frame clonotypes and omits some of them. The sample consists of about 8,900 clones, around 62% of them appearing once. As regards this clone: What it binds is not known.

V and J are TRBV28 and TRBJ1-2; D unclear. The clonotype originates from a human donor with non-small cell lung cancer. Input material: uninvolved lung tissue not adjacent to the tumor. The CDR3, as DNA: TGTGCCAGCTGGAGGTATGGGGTTAACTATGGCTACACCTTC. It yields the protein CASWRYGVNYGYTF.